This TCR beta chain was sequenced for a study of blood T cell repertoires in COVID-19. TCRdb's copy holds only in-frame clones and misses some; the assay was immunoSEQ multiplex PCR. Among approximately 400,000 clones listed, more than 65% were seen once. Germline V CDR1 and CDR2: LNHDA, SQIVND (reference sequence). V gave up 3 bases and J gave up 7 bases; unmatched junction bases: 10. The CDR3 sequence is 16 residues long. The sample was peripheral blood. This TCR was sampled from a human donor with acute or convalescent COVID-19. The donor label of this sample is uncertain. The chain couples TRBV19 to TRBJ2-2; TRBD1 aligns across 8 bases. CDR3 region: CASSILDAGGSGELFF. As DNA, the CDR3 is TGTGCCAGTAGTATTCTTGATGCAGGGGGCAGCGGGGAGCTGTTTTTT.